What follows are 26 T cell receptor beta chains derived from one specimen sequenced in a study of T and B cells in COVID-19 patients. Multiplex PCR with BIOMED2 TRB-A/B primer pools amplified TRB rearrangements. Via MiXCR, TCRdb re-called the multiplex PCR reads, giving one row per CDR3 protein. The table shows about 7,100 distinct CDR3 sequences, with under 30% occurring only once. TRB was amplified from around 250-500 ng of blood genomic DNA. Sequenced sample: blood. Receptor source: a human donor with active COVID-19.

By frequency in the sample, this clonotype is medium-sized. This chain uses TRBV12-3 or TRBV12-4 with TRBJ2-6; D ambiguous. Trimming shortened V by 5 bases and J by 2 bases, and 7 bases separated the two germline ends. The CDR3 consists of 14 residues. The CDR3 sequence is CASSLSAGANVLTF. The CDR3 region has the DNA TGTGCCAGCAGTCTGTCGGCTGGGGCCAACGTCCTGACTTTC.

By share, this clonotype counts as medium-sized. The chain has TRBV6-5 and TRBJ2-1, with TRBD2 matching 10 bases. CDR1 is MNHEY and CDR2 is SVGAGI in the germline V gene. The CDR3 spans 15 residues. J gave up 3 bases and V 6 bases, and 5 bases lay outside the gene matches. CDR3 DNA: TGTGCCAGCAGGCTCGGACTAGCGGACTACAATGAGCAGTTCTTC. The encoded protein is CASRLGLADYNEQFF.

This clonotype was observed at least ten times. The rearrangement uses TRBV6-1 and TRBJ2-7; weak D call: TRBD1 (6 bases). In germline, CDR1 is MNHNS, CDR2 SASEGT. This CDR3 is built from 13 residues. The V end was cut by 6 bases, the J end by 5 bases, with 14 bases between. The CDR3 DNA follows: TGTGCCAGCAGCTCAACAGGGTTCGACGAGCAGTACTTC. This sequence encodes CASSSTGFDEQYF.

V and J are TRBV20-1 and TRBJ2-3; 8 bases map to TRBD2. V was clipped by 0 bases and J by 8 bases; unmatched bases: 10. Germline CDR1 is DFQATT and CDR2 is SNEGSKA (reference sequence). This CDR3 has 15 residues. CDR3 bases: TGCAGTGCTAGAGATGGGGAGCGGGAGTGGGGTACGCAGTATTTT. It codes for CSARDGEREWGTQYF.

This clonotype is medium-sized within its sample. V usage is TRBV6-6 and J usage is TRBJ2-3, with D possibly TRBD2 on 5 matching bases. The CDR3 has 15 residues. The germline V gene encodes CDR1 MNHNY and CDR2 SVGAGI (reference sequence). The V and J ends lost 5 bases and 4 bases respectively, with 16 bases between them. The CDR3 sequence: CASSQYSVSSDTQYF. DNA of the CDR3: TGTGCCAGCAGTCAATATAGCGTATCCTCAGATACGCAGTATTTT.

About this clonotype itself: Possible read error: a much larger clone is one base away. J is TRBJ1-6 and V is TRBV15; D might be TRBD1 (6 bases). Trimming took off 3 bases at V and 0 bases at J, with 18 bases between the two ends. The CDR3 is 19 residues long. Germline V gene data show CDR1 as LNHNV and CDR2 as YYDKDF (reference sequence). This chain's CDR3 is CATSRGYGTRISYNSPLHF. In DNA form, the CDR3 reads TGTGCCACCAGCAGGGGGTACGGGACACGTATCTCCTATAATTCACCCCTCCACTTT.

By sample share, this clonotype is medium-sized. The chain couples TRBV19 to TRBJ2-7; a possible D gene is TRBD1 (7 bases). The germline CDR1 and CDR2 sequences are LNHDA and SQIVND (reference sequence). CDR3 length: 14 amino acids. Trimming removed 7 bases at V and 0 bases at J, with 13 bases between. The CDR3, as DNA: TGTGCCAGTACGTCAGGGGGGAACTCCTACGAGCAGTACTTC. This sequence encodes CASTSGGNSYEQYF.

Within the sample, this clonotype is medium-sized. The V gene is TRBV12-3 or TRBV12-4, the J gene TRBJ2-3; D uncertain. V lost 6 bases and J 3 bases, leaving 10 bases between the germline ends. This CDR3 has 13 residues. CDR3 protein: CASRNRRTDTQYF. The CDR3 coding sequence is TGTGCCAGCAGGAACCGAAGAACAGATACGCAGTATTTT.

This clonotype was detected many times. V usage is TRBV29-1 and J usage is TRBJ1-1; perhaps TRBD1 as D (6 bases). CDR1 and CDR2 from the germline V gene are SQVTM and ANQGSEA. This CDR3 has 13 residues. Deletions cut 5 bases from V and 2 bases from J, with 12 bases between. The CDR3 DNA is TGCAGCGTTAATATAGGGGGAAACACTGAAGCTTTCTTT. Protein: CSVNIGGNTEAFF. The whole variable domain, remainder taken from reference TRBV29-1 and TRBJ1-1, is SAVISQKPSRDICQRGTSLTIQCQVDSQVTMMFWYRQQPGQSLTLIATANQGSEATYESGFVIDKFPISRPNLTFSTLTVSNMSPEDSSIYLCSVNIGGNTEAFFGQGTRLTVV.

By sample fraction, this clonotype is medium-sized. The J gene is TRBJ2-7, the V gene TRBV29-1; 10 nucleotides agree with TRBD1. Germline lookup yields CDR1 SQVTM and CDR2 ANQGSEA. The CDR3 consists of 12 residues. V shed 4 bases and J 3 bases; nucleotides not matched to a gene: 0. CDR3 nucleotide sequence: TGCAGCGTTGGGGACAGGGGCTACGAGCAGTACTTC. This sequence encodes CSVGDRGYEQYF.

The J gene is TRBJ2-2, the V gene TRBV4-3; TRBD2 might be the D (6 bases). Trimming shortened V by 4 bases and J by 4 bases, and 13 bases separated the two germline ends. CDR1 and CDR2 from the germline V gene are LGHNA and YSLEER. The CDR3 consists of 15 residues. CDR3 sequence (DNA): TGCGCCAGCAGCCGAGAGACTAGGGGCACCGGGGAGCTGTTTTTT. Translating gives CASSRETRGTGELFF.

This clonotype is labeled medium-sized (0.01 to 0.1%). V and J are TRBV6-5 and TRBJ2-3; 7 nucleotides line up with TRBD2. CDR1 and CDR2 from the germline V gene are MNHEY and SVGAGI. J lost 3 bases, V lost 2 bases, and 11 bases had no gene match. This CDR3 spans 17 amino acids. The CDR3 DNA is TGTGCCAGCAGTTACGGTGGTTGGGAGGGCCCGACAGATACGCAGTATTTT. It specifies CASSYGGWEGPTDTQYF.

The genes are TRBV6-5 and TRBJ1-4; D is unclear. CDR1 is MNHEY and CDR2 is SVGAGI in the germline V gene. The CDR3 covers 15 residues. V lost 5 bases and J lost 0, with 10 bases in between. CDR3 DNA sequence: TGTGCCAGCAGTCCTCTAATCGCAACTAATGAAAAACTGTTTTTT. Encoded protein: CASSPLIATNEKLFF.

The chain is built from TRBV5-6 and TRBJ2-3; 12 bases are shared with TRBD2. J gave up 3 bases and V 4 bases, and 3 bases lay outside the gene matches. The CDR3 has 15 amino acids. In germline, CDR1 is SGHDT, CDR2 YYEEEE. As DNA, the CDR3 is TGTGCCAGCAGCAAGACTAGCGGGAGAACAGATACGCAGTATTTT. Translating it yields CASSKTSGRTDTQYF. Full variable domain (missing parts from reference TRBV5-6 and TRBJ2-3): DAGVTQSPTHLIKTRGQQVTLRCSPKSGHDTVSWYQQALGQGPQFIFQYYEEEERQRGNFPDRFSGHQFPNYSSELNVNALLLGDSALYLCASSKTSGRTDTQYFGPGTRLTVL.

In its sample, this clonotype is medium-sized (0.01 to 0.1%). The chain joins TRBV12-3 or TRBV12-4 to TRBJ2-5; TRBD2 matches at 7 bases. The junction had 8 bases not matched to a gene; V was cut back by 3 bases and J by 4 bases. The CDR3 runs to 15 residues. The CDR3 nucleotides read TGTGCCAGCAGTTTTGGCGGGAGTGGGCGAGAGACCCAGTACTTC. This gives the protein CASSFGGSGRETQYF.

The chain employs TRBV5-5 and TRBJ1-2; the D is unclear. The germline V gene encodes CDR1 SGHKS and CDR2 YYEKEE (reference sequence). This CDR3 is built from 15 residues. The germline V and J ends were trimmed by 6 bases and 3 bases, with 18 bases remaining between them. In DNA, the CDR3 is TGTGCCAGCACCACCGCGGCGAACGAGGACTATGGCTACACCTTC. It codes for CASTTAANEDYGYTF.

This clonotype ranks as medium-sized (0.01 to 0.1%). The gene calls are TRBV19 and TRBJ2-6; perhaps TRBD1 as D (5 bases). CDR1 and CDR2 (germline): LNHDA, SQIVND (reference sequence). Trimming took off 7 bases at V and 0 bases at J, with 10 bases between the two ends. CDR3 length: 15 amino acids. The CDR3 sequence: CASTSGFSGANVLTF. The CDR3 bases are TGTGCCAGTACCTCAGGGTTCTCTGGGGCCAACGTCCTGACTTTC.

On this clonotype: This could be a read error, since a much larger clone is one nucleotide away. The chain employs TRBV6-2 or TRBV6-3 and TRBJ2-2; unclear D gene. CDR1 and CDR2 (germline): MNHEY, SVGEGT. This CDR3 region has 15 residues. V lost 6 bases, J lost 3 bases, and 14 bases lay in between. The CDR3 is CASSIWIKYTGELFF. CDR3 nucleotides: TGTGCCAGCAGCATATGGATTAAATACACCGGGGAGCTGTTTTTT.

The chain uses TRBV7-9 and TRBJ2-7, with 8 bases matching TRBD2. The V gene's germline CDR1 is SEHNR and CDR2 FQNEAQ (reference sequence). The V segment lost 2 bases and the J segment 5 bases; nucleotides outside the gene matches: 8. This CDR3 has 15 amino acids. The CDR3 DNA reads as TGTGCCAGCAGCTTACTGAGCGGGAGTTTCAACGAGCAGTACTTC. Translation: CASSLLSGSFNEQYF.

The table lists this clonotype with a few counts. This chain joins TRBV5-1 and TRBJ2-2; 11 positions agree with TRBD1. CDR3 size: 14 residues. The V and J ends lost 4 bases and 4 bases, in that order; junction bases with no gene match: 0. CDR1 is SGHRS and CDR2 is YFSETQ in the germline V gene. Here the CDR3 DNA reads TGCGCCAGCAGCGGGACAGGGGGCACCGGGGAGCTGTTTTTT. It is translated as CASSGTGGTGELFF.

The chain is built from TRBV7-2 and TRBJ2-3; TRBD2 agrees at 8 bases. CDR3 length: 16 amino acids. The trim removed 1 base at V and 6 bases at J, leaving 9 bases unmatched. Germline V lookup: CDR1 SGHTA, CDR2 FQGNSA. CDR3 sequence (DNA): TGTGCCAGCAGCTTAGTTTCTCAAGCGGGGGACGATACGCAGTATTTT. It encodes CASSLVSQAGDDTQYF.

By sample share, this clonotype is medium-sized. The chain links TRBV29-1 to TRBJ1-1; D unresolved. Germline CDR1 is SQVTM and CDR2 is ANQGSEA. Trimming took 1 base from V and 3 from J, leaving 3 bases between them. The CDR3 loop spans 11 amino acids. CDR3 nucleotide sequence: TGCAGCGTTGAAGCAGACACTGAAGCTTTCTTT. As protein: CSVEADTEAFF.

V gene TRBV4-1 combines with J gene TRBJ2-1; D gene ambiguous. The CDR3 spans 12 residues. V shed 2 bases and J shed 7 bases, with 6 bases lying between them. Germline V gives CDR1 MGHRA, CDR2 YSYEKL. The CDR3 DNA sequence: TGCGCCAGCAGCCAACCCTTGAATGAGCAGTTCTTC. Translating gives CASSQPLNEQFF.

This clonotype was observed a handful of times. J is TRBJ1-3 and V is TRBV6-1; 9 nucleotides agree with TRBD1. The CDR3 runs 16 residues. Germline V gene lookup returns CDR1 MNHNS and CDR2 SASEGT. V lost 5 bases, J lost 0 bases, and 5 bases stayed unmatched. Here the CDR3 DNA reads TGTGCCAGCAGTCGGGACAGGGCGAGCTCTGGAAACACCATATATTTT. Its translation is CASSRDRASSGNTIYF.

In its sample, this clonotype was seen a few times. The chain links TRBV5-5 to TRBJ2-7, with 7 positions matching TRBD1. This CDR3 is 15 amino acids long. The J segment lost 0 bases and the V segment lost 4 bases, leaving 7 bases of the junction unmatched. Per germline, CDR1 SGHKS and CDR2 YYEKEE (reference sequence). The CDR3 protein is CASSQGQATSYEQYF. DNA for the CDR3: TGTGCCAGCAGCCAAGGACAGGCTACCTCCTACGAGCAGTACTTC.

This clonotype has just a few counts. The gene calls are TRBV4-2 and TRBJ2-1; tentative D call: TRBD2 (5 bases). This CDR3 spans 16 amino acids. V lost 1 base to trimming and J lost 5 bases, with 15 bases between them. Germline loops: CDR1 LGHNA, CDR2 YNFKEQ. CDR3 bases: TGTGCCAGCAGCCAAGTTTTTAGCGAACGCGACAATGAGCAGTTCTTC. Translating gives CASSQVFSERDNEQFF.